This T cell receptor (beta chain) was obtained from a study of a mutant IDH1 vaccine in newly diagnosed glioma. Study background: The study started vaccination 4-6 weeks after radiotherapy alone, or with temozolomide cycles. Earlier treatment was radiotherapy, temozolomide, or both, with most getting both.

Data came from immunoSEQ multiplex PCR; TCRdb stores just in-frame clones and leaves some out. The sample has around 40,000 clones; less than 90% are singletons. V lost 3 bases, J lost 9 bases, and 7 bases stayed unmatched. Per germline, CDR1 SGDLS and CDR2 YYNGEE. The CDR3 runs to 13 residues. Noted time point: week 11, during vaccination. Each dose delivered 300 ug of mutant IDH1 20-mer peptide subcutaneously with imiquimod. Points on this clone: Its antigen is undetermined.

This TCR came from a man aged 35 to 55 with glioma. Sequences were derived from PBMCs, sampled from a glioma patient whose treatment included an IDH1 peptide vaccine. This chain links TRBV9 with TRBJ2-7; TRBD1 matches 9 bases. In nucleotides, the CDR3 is TGTGCCAGCAGCGGCACAGGGGGCGTCGGGCAGTACTTC. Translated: CASSGTGGVGQYF.